This paragraph reports one T cell receptor (beta chain). V was pared by 3 bases and J by 3 bases, with 15 bases between. Germline values: CDR1 MNHNS, CDR2 SASEGT. This CDR3 is built from 16 residues. This specimen comes from a study of beta chain features in type 1 diabetes. Study background: Cell yields, gender and age were similar in healthy donors and patients. Analysis included around 110,000,000 sorted cells drawn from all samples.

Expressed TCRB transcripts were sequenced, since all the RNA that had been isolated was reverse transcribed. Sequenced by immunoSEQ multiplex PCR; TCRdb stores in-frame clones only, minus some. The sample records about 44,000 clones, around 52% being singletons. The rearrangement joins TRBV6-1 to TRBJ1-5, with D perhaps matching TRBD1 (5 bases). This sequence was found in a woman aged 18-29 years in good health. The sample was Tregs from blood. This CDR3 reads CASSDHGGRANQPQHF. As DNA, the CDR3 is TGTGCCAGCAGTGACCACGGGGGACGCGCCAATCAGCCCCAGCATTTT.